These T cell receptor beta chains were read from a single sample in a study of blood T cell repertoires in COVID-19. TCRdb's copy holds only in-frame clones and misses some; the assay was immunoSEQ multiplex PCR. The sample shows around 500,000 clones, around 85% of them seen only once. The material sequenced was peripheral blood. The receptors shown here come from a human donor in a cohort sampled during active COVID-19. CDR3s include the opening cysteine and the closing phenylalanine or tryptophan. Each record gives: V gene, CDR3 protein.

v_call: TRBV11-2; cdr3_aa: CASSRLAESSYEQYF
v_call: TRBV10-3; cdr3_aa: CAISESTSEHGDTQYF
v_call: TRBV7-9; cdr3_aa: CASSLGTETNHEQYF
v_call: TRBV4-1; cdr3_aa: CASSQRTSGIDEQYF
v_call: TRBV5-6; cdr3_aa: CASSGTSGSYEQYF
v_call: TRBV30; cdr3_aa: CAWSLRNMNTEAFF
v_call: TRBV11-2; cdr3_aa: CASSLLTEKLFF
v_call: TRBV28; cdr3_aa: CASSSPLAGEGNEQFF
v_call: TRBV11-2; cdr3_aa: CASSLDLGQRESGYTF
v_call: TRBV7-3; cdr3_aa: CASSAGLAGTDTQYF
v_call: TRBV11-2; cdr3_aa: CASSLAGGIYEQYF
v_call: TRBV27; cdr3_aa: CASSLQGGNQPQHF
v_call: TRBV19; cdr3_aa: CASSPVRGTEAFF
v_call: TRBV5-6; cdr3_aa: CASSLELVWYEQYF
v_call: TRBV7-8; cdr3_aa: CASSLALAGGLSYNEQFF
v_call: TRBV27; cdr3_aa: CASSFPGSNQPQHF
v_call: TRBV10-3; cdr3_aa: CAIRGDMGNTEAFF
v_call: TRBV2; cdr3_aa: CASSGTGMGNTIYF
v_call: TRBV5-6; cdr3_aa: CASSTDREHEQFF
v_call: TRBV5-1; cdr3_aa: CASSLGDRSYTEAFF
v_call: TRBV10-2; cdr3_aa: CAAKGLAGAPGTDTQYF
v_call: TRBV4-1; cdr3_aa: CASSQDPQGNSGNTIYF
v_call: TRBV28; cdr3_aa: CASSLGREAYGYTF
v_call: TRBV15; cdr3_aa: CATTRGRGGNQPQHF
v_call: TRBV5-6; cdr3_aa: CASSLFLENEQFF
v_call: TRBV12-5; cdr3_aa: CASGQGQATGELFF
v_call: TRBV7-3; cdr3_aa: CASALAGDTYEQYF
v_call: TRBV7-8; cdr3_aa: CASSSFETGKNEQYF
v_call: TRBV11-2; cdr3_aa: CASSPTGAGANYGYTF
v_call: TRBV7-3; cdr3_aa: CASSLNGGRATGELFF
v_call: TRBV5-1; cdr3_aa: CASSSSRGSGTEAFF